The entry below describes one T cell receptor (beta chain). The sample comes from a study of regulatory T cells in long-lasting Graves disease. About the study: Newly diagnosed Graves' patients took antithyroid drugs under 3 months.

The TCR beta library used iRepertoire HTBI primers with Arm-PCR amplification of CDR3. Via MiXCR, TCRdb re-called the multiplex PCR reads, giving one row per CDR3 protein. The sample holds 410,000 or so distinct CDR3 sequences; 14% to 15% are singletons and the top ten take 16%. Time point reported: newly diagnosed GD, antithyroid drugs for less than 3 months. There was RNA extracted from PBMCs, and the TCR library was made from it. Germline loops: CDR1 KGHDR, CDR2 SFDVKD. The CDR3 totals 14 residues. The V segment lost 3 bases and the J segment 2 bases; nucleotides outside the gene matches: 2. These data were also filed under a second study, of T cells in Graves' hyperthyroidism and ophthalmopathy.

The rearrangement uses TRBV24-1 and TRBJ1-2; 7 bases are a match to TRBD1. The receptor's source is a woman aged 25 to 39 with Graves disease. The material sequenced was peripheral blood mononuclear cells (PBMCs), taken at new diagnosis, from a patient treated with antithyroid drugs. The CDR3 loop reads CATSDLTGNYGYTF. The CDR3 DNA reads as TGTGCCACCAGTGATCTGACAGGGAACTATGGCTACACCTTC.